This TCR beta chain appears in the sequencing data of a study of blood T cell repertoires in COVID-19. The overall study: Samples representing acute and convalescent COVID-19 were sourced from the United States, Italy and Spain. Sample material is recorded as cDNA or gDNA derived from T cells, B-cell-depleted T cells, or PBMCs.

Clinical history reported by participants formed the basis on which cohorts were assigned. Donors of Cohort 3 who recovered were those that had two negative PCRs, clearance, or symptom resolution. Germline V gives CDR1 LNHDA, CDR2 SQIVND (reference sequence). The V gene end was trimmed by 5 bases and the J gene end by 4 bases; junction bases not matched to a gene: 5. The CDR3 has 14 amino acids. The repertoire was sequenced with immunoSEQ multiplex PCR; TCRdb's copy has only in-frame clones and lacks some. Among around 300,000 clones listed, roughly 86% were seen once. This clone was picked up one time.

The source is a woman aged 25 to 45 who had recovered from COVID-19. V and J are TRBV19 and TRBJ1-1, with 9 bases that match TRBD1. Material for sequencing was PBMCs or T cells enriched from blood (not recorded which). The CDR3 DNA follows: TGTGCCAGTAGTGCCGGACAGGGGAGCACTGAAGCTTTCTTT. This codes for CASSAGQGSTEAFF.